This T cell receptor (beta chain) was observed in a study of blood T cell repertoires in COVID-19. Overall study context: The origin of the acute and convalescent COVID-19 samples was the United States, Italy and Spain. The cDNA or gDNA used as material had been derived from T cells, B-cell-depleted T cells, or PBMCs.

Here immunoSEQ multiplex PCR was the method, and the copy in TCRdb shows in-frame clones only, minus some. The sample records about 410,000 clones, about 91% being singletons. CDR3 length: 15 residues. Germline V CDR1 and CDR2: MDHEN, SYDVKM. Trimming cost V 3 bases and J 1 base, with 10 bases left between them. This sequence originates from a middle-aged woman with COVID-19, enrolled during active disease. V gene TRBV28 combines with J gene TRBJ2-1; D is possibly TRBD1 (5 bases). Sample: peripheral blood. The CDR3 spells CASSFTRVSYNEQFF. CDR3 DNA: TGTGCCAGCAGTTTCACCAGGGTATCCTACAATGAGCAGTTCTTC.